This T cell receptor (beta chain) was sequenced during a study of shared clonotypes between healthy human individuals. Turning to the study itself: There were three CD4 naive, three CD4 memory, two CD8 naive and one CD8 memory plates per donor.

The trim removed 4 bases at V and 7 bases at J, leaving 14 bases unmatched. The CDR3 extends over 16 amino acids. CDR1 MGHRA and CDR2 YSYEKL come from the germline V gene. The repertoire was sequenced with immunoSEQ multiplex PCR; TCRdb's copy has only in-frame clones and lacks some. The data show about 670,000 clones, roughly 70% seen once. This TCR came from a woman aged 25 to 39 in good health. The V call is TRBV4-1, the J call TRBJ1-1, with TRBD1 identical over 8 bases. Sequenced: memory CD4+ T cells sorted from blood. The subset denotes: CD45RA-negative fraction. In DNA form, the CDR3 reads TGCGCCAGCAGCCGGCCCGGACAGGGATTGGTCATTGAAGCTTTCTTT. It is translated as CASSRPGQGLVIEAFF.